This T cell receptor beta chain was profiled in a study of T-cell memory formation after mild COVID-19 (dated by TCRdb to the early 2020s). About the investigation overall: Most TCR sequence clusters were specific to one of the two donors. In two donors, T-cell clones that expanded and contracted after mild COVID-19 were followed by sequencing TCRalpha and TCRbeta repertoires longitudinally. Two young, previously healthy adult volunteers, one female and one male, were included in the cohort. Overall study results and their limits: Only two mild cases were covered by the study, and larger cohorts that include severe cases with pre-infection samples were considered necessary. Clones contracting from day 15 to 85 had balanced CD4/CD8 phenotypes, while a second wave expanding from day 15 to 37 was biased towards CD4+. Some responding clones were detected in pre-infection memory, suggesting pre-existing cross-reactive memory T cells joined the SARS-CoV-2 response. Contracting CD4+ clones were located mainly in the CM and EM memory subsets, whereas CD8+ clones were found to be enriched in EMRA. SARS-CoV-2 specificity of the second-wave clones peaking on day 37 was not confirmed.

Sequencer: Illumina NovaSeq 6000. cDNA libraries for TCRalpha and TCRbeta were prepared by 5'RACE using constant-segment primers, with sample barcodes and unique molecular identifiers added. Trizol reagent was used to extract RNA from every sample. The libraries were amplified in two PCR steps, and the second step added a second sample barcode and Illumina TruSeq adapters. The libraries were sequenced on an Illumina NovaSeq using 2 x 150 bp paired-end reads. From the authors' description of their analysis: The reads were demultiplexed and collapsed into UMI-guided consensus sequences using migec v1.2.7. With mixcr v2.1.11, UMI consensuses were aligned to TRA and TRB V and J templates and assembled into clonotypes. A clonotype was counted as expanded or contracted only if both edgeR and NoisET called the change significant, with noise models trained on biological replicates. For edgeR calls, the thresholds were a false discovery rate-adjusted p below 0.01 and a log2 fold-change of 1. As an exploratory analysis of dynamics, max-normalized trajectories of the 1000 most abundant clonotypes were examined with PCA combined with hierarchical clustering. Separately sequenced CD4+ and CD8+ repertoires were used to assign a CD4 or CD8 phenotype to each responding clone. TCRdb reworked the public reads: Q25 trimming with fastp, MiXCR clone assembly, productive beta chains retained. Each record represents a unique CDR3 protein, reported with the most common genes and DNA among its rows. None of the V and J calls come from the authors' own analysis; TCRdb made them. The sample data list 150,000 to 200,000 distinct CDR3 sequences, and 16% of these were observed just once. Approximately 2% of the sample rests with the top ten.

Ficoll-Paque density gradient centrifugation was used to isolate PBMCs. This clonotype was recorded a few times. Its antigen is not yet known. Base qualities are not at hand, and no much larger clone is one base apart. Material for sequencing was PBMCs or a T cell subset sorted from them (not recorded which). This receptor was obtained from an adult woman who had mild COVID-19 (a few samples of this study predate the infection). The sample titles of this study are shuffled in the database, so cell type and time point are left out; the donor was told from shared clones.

The nucleotides read TGTGCCAGCAGCCCGAGGGGGGGCGCGGAGCAAGAGACCCAGTACTTC. Its product reads: CASSPRGGAEQETQYF. The chain is made from TRBV7-6 and TRBJ2-5; a tentative D call is TRBD2 (7 bases match). Trimming costs V 5 bases and J 2 bases, and their ends lie 18 bases apart. The CDR3 goes from the cysteine to the phenylalanine over 16 residues. Left in the record is the CDR3 DNA by itself, 48 bases read in frame from the first base. According to the germline V gene, CDR1 reads SGHVS and CDR2 reads FNYEAQ. The full variable domain, completed from the reference TRBV7-6 and TRBJ2-5 proteins outside the CDR3, reads GAGVSQSPRYKVTKRGQDVALRCDPISGHVSLYWYRQALGQGPEFLTYFNYEAQQDKSGLPNDRFSAERPEGSISTLTIQRTEQRDSAMYRCASSPRGGAEQETQYFGPGTRLLVL.